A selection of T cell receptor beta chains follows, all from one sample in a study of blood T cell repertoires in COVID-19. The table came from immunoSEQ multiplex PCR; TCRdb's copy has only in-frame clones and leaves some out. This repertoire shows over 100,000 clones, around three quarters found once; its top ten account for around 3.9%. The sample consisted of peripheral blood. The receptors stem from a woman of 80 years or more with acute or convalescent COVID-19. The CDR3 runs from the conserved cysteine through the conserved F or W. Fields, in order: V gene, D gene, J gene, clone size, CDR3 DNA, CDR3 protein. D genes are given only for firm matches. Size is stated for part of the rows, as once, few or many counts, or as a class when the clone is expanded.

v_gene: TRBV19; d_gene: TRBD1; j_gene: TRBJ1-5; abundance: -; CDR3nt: TGTGCCAGTAGAACCCCTCACAGGGGTAGCAATCAGCCCCAGCATTTT; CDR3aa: CASRTPHRGSNQPQHF
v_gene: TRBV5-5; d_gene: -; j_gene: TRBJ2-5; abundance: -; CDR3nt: TGTGCCAGCAGCTCCCTCGGGGTCGCGGAGACCCAGTACTTC; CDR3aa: CASSSLGVAETQYF
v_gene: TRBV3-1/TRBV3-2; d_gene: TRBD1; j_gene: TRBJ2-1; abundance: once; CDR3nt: TGTGCCAGCAGCCAAGAGGACAGGGCTATCGATGAGCAGTTCTTC; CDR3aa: CASSQEDRAIDEQFF
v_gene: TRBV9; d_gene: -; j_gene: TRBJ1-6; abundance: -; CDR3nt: TGTGCCAGCAGCGTGGACGGGGGACGGGATTCACCCCTCCACTTT; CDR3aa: CASSVDGGRDSPLHF
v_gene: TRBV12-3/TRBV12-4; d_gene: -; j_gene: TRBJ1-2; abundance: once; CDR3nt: TGTGCCAGCAGTTTAGCGGGCGCTGGCTACACCTTC; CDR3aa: CASSLAGAGYTF
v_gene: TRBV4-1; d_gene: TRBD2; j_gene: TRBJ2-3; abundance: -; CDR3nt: TGCGCCAGCAGCCAAGACCCAGCGGGGCGGGGAGATACGCAGTATTTT; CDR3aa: CASSQDPAGRGDTQYF
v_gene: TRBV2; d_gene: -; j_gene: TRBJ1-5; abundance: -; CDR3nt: TGTGCCAGCAGCCCCCTGTATAGCAATCAGCCCCAGCATTTT; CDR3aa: CASSPLYSNQPQHF
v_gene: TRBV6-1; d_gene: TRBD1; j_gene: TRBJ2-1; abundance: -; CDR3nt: TGTGCCAGCAGTGGAGAGGGACAGTCCACCTACAATGAGCAGTTCTTC; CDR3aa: CASSGEGQSTYNEQFF
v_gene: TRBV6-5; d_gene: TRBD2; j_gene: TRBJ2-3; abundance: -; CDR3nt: TGTGCCAGCACTAGGACTAGCGGGGGGTATGATACGCAGTATTTT; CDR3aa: CASTRTSGGYDTQYF
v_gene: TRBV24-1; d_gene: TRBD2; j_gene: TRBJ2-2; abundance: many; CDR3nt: TGTGCCACCCCCGGGACTAGCGAAGCGAACACCGGGGAGCTGTTTTTT; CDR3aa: CATPGTSEANTGELFF
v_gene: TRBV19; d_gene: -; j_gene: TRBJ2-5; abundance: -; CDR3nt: TGTGCCAGAGAAACGGAAGAGACCCAGTACTTC; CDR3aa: CARETEETQYF
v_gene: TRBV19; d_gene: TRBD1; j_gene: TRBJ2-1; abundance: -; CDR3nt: TGTGCCAGTAGTACCCAAGGGACAGGCGGGTTCAATGAGCAGTTCTTC; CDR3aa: CASSTQGTGGFNEQFF
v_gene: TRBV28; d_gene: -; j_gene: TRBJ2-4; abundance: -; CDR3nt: TGTGCCAGCACCAATAGGGGGGGTCAGGACTTC; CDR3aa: CASTNRGGQDF
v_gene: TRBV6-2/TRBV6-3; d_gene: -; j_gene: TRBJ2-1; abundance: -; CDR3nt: TGTGCCAGCAGCCCTCGGGTGTGGGGGGGGCCACTCAATGAGCAGTTCTTC; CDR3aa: CASSPRVWGGPLNEQFF
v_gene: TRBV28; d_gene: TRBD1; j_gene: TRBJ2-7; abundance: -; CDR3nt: TGTGCCAGCAGGCCTGGACAGGCTTACGAGCAGTACTTC; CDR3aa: CASRPGQAYEQYF
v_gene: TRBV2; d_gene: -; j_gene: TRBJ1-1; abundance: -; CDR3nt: TGTGCCAGCACTCAACAGGGACCTGAAGCTTTCTTT; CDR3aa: CASTQQGPEAFF
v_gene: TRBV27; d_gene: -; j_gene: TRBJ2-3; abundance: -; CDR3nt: TGTGCCAGCACTGAGCGGACTACGCAGTATTTT; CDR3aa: CASTERTTQYF
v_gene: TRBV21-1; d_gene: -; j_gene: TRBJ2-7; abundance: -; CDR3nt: TGTGCCGGGAGGGCTGGACTAGCGGAGGGGGAGCAGTACTTC; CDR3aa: CAGRAGLAEGEQYF
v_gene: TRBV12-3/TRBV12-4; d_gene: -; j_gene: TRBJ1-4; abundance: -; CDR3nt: TGTGCCAGCACCCTTGGGGCGACTGAAAAACTGTTTTTT; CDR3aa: CASTLGATEKLFF
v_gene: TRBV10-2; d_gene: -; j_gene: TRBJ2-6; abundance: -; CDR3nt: TGCGCCAGCAAAGAGGGGGTTAGGACCTCTGGGGCCAACGTCCTGACTTTC; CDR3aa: CASKEGVRTSGANVLTF
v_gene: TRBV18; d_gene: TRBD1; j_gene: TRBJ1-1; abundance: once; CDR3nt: TGTGCCAGCTCACCACCACTTATAGGGACAGCACTGAACACTGAAGCTTTCTTT; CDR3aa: CASSPPLIGTALNTEAFF
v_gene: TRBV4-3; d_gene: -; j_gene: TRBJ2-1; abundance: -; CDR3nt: TGCGCCAGCAGCCATGCCCGGAGAGACAATGAGCAGTTCTTC; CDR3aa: CASSHARRDNEQFF